These 31 T cell receptor beta chains were all obtained from the same sample, sequenced in a study of shared clonotypes between healthy human individuals. Produced via immunoSEQ multiplex PCR; TCRdb's table is partial and in-frame only. This table holds about 2.2 million clones, about 92% found once. CD45RO-negative, CCR7-selected cells formed the naive CD8 fraction, which excluded terminally differentiated effector memory CD45RA+ cells. Sequenced material: naive CD8+ T cells from PBMCs. These receptors all come from a young man in good health. Some clones in this sample may be carry-over from other donors' samples.

This sequence joins TRBV10-3 and TRBJ2-6, with no clear D. The V end was cut by 0 bases, the J end by 11 bases, with 5 bases between. Germline loops: CDR1 ENHRY, CDR2 SYGVKD. There are 12 residues in the CDR3. CDR3 loop: CAISESMYVLTF. DNA of the CDR3: TGTGCCATCAGTGAGTCGATGTACGTCCTGACTTTC.

The chain links TRBV10-3 to TRBJ1-1; a possible D gene is TRBD1 (6 bases). Between the trimmed V and J ends, which lost 4 bases and 2 bases, there was a span of 11 bases. The CDR3 spans 14 residues. Germline loops: CDR1 ENHRY, CDR2 SYGVKD. This CDR3 is CAISALDSNTEAFF. The DNA for the CDR3 is TGTGCCATCAGTGCATTGGACAGCAACACTGAAGCTTTCTTT.

The chain couples TRBV27 to TRBJ1-4; the match to TRBD1 covers 8 bases. Germline V gene data show CDR1 as MNHEY and CDR2 as SMNVEV (reference sequence). The CDR3 is made up of 15 amino acids. The V gene end was trimmed by 6 bases and the J gene end by 8 bases; junction bases not matched to a gene: 11. Here the CDR3 DNA reads TGTGCCAGCAGAGATGCTGACAGGGGCGGGGAAAAACTGTTTTTT. It codes for CASRDADRGGEKLFF.

V and J are TRBV15 and TRBJ2-7, with 9 bases aligning to TRBD1. Germline CDR1 LNHNV, CDR2 YYDKDF (reference sequence). The CDR3 extends over 14 amino acids. Unmatched junction bases numbered 3, after V lost 2 bases and J lost 4 bases. CDR3 region: CATSRSGTGYEQYF. DNA for the CDR3: TGTGCCACCAGCAGATCCGGGACAGGGTACGAGCAGTACTTC.

On this clone itself: This CDR3 is also generated by other DNA sequences in the sample. J is TRBJ2-3 and V is TRBV11-2, with D possibly TRBD2 on 6 matching bases. Germline CDR1 reads SGHAT; CDR2 reads FQNNGV. The CDR3 runs to 15 residues. The V end lost 1 base, the J end lost 2 bases, and 10 bases lay between the germline ends. CDR3 nucleotide sequence: TGTGCCAGCAGCTTAGGGGCGGGGCTCACAGATACGCAGTATTTT. This sequence encodes CASSLGAGLTDTQYF.

The chain couples TRBV11-2 to TRBJ2-7; 12 nucleotides match TRBD2. This CDR3 comprises 17 residues. V lost 5 bases to trimming and J lost 7 bases; unmatched junction nucleotides: 15. Germline CDR1 and CDR2: SGHAT and FQNNGV. CDR3 protein: CASSMGLAGPTGKEQYF. In DNA, the CDR3 is TGTGCCAGCAGCATGGGACTAGCGGGTCCCACGGGGAAGGAGCAGTACTTC.

The rearrangement joins TRBV29-1 to TRBJ2-3, with a tentative D call TRBD2 (6 bases). Trimming cost V 1 base and J 0 bases, with 17 bases left between them. The CDR3 totals 17 residues. CDR1 is SQVTM and CDR2 is ANQGSEA in the germline V gene. The CDR3 bases are TGCAGCGTTGAAGGGGGGGAGTCTGGGGAAAGCACAGATACGCAGTATTTT. Translation gives CSVEGGESGESTDTQYF.

In its sample, this clone was seen once. This chain joins TRBV28 and TRBJ1-2; D uncertain. Germline CDR1 reads MDHEN; CDR2 reads SYDVKM. Trimming left V 7 bases short and J 0 bases short, with 12 bases between. This CDR3 region has 14 residues. In DNA form, the CDR3 reads TGTGCCAGCACCCCCCCCTGGACTAACTATGGCTACACCTTC. Translating gives CASTPPWTNYGYTF.

The genes are TRBV28 and TRBJ1-2; tentative D call: TRBD1 (6 bases). V lost 3 bases to trimming and J lost 6 bases, with 17 bases between them. Germline V gene data show CDR1 as MDHEN and CDR2 as SYDVKM. There are 15 residues in the CDR3. The CDR3 sequence is CASSFSVDSSNGYTF. The CDR3 coding sequence is TGTGCCAGCAGTTTTTCCGTGGACAGTTCTAATGGCTACACCTTC.

In its sample, this clone was seen once. The chain joins TRBV9 to TRBJ2-7; TRBD2 matches 9 bases. This CDR3 comprises 16 residues. V was pared by 0 bases and J by 0 bases, with 4 bases of the junction left unmatched. Germline CDR1 SGDLS, CDR2 YYNGEE. The CDR3 region is CASSVVAGGSSYEQYF. CDR3 sequence (DNA): TGTGCCAGCAGCGTAGTCGCGGGAGGGAGCTCCTACGAGCAGTACTTC.

The rearrangement joins TRBV19 to TRBJ1-1; D remains unclear. Trimming took off 6 bases at V and 6 bases at J, with 14 bases between the two ends. Germline lookup yields CDR1 LNHDA and CDR2 SQIVND (reference sequence). CDR3 length: 13 amino acids. The CDR3 spells CASRTPGFAEAFF. The CDR3 nucleotides are TGTGCCAGTAGAACACCCGGTTTCGCTGAAGCTTTCTTT.

The CDR3 region has the DNA TGTGCCAGCAGCTTCACTAGCGGGAGGGTAGAGCAGTACTTC. Residues: CASSFTSGRVEQYF. This rearrangement joins TRBV27 to TRBJ2-7, with TRBD2 matching 13 bases. J was trimmed by 7 bases and V by 6 bases; bases with no gene match: 6. Germline V gene sequence: CDR1 MNHEY, CDR2 SMNVEV (reference sequence). The CDR3 consists of 14 residues.

This clone was detected once. The chain carries TRBV29-1 and TRBJ1-1; 8 bases line up with TRBD1. In germline, CDR1 is SQVTM, CDR2 ANQGSEA. Trimming cost V 4 bases and J 8 bases; bases outside gene matches: 6. This CDR3 comprises 12 residues. The CDR3 is CSVGQGAVEAFF. The CDR3 region has the DNA TGCAGCGTTGGGCAGGGGGCGGTGGAAGCTTTCTTT.

The V gene is TRBV9, the J gene TRBJ2-1, with a possible D match to TRBD2 (6 bases). The CDR3 contains 15 residues. V lost 2 bases to trimming and J lost 4 bases, with 13 bases between them. Germline V gene sequence: CDR1 SGDLS, CDR2 YYNGEE. The CDR3 DNA is TGTGCCAGCAGCGTGGCCGGGGGTATTTACAATGAGCAGTTCTTC. This codes for CASSVAGGIYNEQFF.

This clone was detected once. This chain joins TRBV7-9 and TRBJ1-5; TRBD1 matches at 7 bases. The ends lost 4 bases at V and 3 bases at J; junction bases unmatched: 3. The CDR3 is 14 residues long. From germline, CDR1 is SEHNR and CDR2 FQNEAQ (reference sequence). The CDR3: CASSSDRDNQPQHF. DNA for the CDR3: TGTGCCAGCAGCTCCGACAGGGACAATCAGCCCCAGCATTTT.

The count of this clone is one. This same CDR3 is encoded by further DNA sequences in the sample. This rearrangement joins TRBV19 to TRBJ2-3; no clear D gene. Germline assignment: CDR1 LNHDA and CDR2 SQIVND (reference sequence). V lost 1 base and J lost 1, with 3 bases in between. The CDR3 consists of 13 residues. The chain's CDR3 is CASSIGGTDTQYF. CDR3 DNA sequence: TGTGCCAGTAGTATAGGCGGCACAGATACGCAGTATTTT.

V and J are TRBV6-6 and TRBJ2-1; D perhaps matches TRBD2 (5 bases). V gave up 6 bases and J gave up 9 bases, with 15 bases separating them. Germline-derived CDR1 and CDR2 are MNHNY and SVGAGI (reference sequence). This CDR3 is built from 13 residues. CDR3 amino acids: CASSSGMTIEQFF. CDR3 sequence (DNA): TGTGCCAGCAGCTCCGGGATGACGATTGAGCAGTTCTTC.

The CDR3 DNA sequence: TGTGCCAGCAGTGAATTCCCAACCCACAATGAGCAGTTCTTC. It encodes CASSEFPTHNEQFF. The chain employs TRBV25-1 and TRBJ2-1; D ambiguous. The V gene's germline CDR1 is MGHDK and CDR2 SYGVNS. Between the trimmed V and J ends, which lost 1 base and 5 bases, there was a span of 9 bases. This CDR3 has 14 amino acids.

J is TRBJ2-7 and V is TRBV29-1, with 7 bases fitting TRBD2. The CDR3 has 12 residues. Germline V gene data show CDR1 as SQVTM and CDR2 as ANQGSEA. The V segment lost 7 bases and the J segment 4 bases; nucleotides outside the gene matches: 7. Here the CDR3 DNA reads TGCAGCGCGGCTGGGGGAGGGTACGAGCAGTACTTC. Its protein is CSAAGGGYEQYF.

The chain recombines TRBV27 with TRBJ2-6; D unclear. Germline assignment: CDR1 MNHEY and CDR2 SMNVEV (reference sequence). The CDR3 is 19 residues long. Deletions cut 2 bases from V and 0 bases from J, with 17 bases between. Here the CDR3 DNA reads TGTGCCAGCAGTTTACTTAGCCAGGTGGTGGGCTCTGGGGCCAACGTCCTGACTTTC. Its protein product is CASSLLSQVVGSGANVLTF.

Note on this clone: The sample holds other DNA sequences that translate to the same CDR3. The J gene is TRBJ2-6, the V gene TRBV29-1; no clear D. The CDR3 has 12 amino acids. From germline, CDR1 is SQVTM and CDR2 ANQGSEA. V lost 6 bases to trimming and J lost 0 bases, with 3 bases between them. Here the CDR3 reads CSVFSGANVLTF. CDR3 sequence (DNA): TGCAGCGTCTTCTCTGGGGCCAACGTCCTGACTTTC.

This sequence joins TRBV9 and TRBJ1-5, with D unresolved. The V and J ends lost 3 bases and 4 bases respectively, with 11 bases between them. The CDR3 loop spans 14 amino acids. Germline V CDR1 and CDR2: SGDLS, YYNGEE. CDR3 sequence: CASSGGQRNQPQHF. CDR3 sequence (DNA): TGTGCCAGCAGCGGTGGGCAGAGAAATCAGCCCCAGCATTTT. Complete variable domain (other parts from reference TRBV9 and TRBJ1-5): DSGVTQTPKHLITATGQRVTLRCSPRSGDLSVYWYQQSLDQGLQFLIQYYNGEERAKGNILERFSAQQFPDLHSELNLSSLELGDSALYFCASSGGQRNQPQHFGDGTRLSIL.

V is TRBV4-3 and J is TRBJ2-7; D gene uncertain. The CDR3 has 14 amino acids. Germline-derived CDR1 and CDR2 are LGHNA and YSLEER. V dropped 2 bases and J dropped 1 base, with 9 bases sitting between them. CDR3 protein: CASSQMDGSYEQYF. The CDR3 DNA follows: TGCGCCAGCAGCCAAATGGACGGTTCCTACGAGCAGTACTTC.

A note on this clone: Other nucleotide sequences from this sample produce the same CDR3. The chain recombines TRBV27 with TRBJ2-1, with a weak D call TRBD2 (6 bases). The CDR3 is 14 residues long. V lost 5 bases, J lost 4 bases, and 12 bases lay in between. CDR1 and CDR2 (germline): MNHEY, SMNVEV (reference sequence). CDR3 nucleotides: TGTGCCAGCAGTCCGGGGACTTTATACAATGAGCAGTTCTTC. Amino acids: CASSPGTLYNEQFF.

This clone was detected only a few times. The J gene is TRBJ2-7, the V gene TRBV7-2; TRBD1 is a possible D gene (5 bases). The CDR3 loop spans 15 amino acids. Germline CDR1 SGHTA, CDR2 FQGNSA. Trimming stripped 5 bases from V and 0 bases from J, with 14 bases between. CDR3 coding DNA: TGTGCCAGCAGCGCAACGACAGCCTTCTCCTACGAGCAGTACTTC. It yields the protein CASSATTAFSYEQYF.

This clone showed up just once. The V and J genes are TRBV10-3 and TRBJ1-3; TRBD1 matches at 7 bases. Losses at the gene ends were 5 bases for V and 0 bases for J; bases not matched to a gene: 10. The V gene's germline CDR1 is ENHRY and CDR2 SYGVKD. This CDR3 region has 17 residues. The CDR3 here is CAISRRETGYSGNTIYF. The CDR3 nucleotides read TGTGCCATCAGTCGTCGGGAGACAGGGTACTCTGGAAACACCATATATTTT.

The gene calls are TRBV18 and TRBJ2-7; a weak D match, TRBD2 (5 bases). This CDR3 has 14 amino acids. V lost 3 bases and J lost 3, with 12 bases in between. Germline values: CDR1 KGHSH, CDR2 LQKENI. CDR3 loop: CASSPDFGIYEQYF. The CDR3 DNA reads as TGTGCCAGCTCACCGGACTTTGGGATCTACGAGCAGTACTTC.

V and J are TRBV29-1 and TRBJ2-2; D is unresolved. The length of the CDR3 is 10 residues. Germline CDR1 is SQVTM and CDR2 is ANQGSEA. The V end lost 4 bases, the J end lost 9 bases, and 6 bases lay between the germline ends. CDR3 DNA: TGCAGCGTTGGAGACAGGGAGCTGTTTTTT. Translating gives CSVGDRELFF.

This clone was recorded only once. J is TRBJ2-1 and V is TRBV6-6; the D is unclear. The CDR3 has 12 residues. The germline gives CDR1 MNHNY, CDR2 SVGAGI (reference sequence). The V end lost 7 bases, the J end lost 7 bases, and 11 bases lay between the germline ends. The CDR3 coding sequence is TGTGCCAGCACAGGAGAAGCAAATGAGCAGTTCTTC. The encoded protein is CASTGEANEQFF.

This clone was counted once. The chain uses TRBV2 and TRBJ1-5; TRBD1 matches at 9 bases. CDR3 length equals 16 residues. The V gene end was trimmed by 6 bases and the J gene end by 9 bases; junction bases not matched to a gene: 15. Germline V gene sequence: CDR1 SNHLY, CDR2 FYNNEI. In nucleotides, the CDR3 is TGTGCCAGCAGAGATAAGGACAGGGGCCTAAGTGTGCCCCAGCATTTT. This sequence encodes CASRDKDRGLSVPQHF. Combining the CDR3 with reference TRBV2 and TRBJ1-5 gives the whole variable domain EPEVTQTPSHQVTQMGQEVILRCVPISNHLYFYWYRQILGQKVEFLVSFYNNEISEKSEIFDDQFSVERPDGSNFTLKIRSTKLEDSAMYFCASRDKDRGLSVPQHFGDGTRLSIL.

V usage is TRBV28 and J usage is TRBJ2-5, with a tentative D call TRBD2 (5 bases). V gave up 6 bases and J gave up 3 bases, with 11 bases separating them. Germline loops: CDR1 MDHEN, CDR2 SYDVKM. This CDR3 spans 13 amino acids. The CDR3 loop is CASSIAGKETQYF. DNA of the CDR3: TGTGCCAGCAGCATTGCGGGTAAAGAGACCCAGTACTTC.